This T cell receptor beta chain is from a study of T cells in localized non-small cell lung cancer. J gave up 4 bases and V 7 bases, and 5 bases lay outside the gene matches. Germline-derived CDR1 and CDR2 are MNHGY and SAAAGT. The CDR3 spans 14 residues. Study outcomes and limitations: Clonality peaked in uninvolved adjacent lung rather than tumor.

Adjacent lung tissue lacking atypia was obtained at a distance of at least 2 cm from the tumor margin. Sequencing was performed with immunoSEQ multiplex PCR; in TCRdb, only in-frame clones are kept and a portion is missing. The data contain approximately 2,900 clones, approximately 31% of them singletons. By sample share, this clone is medium-sized. The target antigen is unknown. This sequence originates from a male donor at least 60 years old with stage I squamous cell lung carcinoma. The sample here was normal lung tissue next to the tumor, taken before any cancer treatment. V gene TRBV6-8 combines with J gene TRBJ2-7; 12 bases match TRBD1. The CDR3 spells CASNRDRGRYEQYF. CDR3 coding DNA: TGTGCCAGCAACCGGGACAGGGGGCGGTACGAGCAGTACTTC.